This TCR beta chain was retrieved from a study of cytomegalovirus exposure and HLA in healthy donors. As for the study in general: From about 180 million T cells, an earlier analysis saw 100 million to 140 million unique TCR beta sequences.

Details on this clone: Its cognate antigen is unknown.

PCR was performed using 60 Vbeta and 13 Jbeta primers. Clones were sequenced by immunoSEQ multiplex PCR, and TCRdb holds only the in-frame ones, with some missing. The sample lists about 160,000 clones, roughly 80% occurring once. This CDR3 is built from 15 residues. V lost 0 bases to trimming and J lost 5 bases, with 14 bases between them. Germline loops: CDR1 SGHDT, CDR2 YYEEEE. Study results and limitations: Later work showed greater clonal expansion in HLA-associated TCR beta chains than in equally common others. Indistinguishable V segments such as TRBV6-2 and TRBV6-3 were excluded. 164 TCR beta chains were listed as cytomegalovirus-associated.

The sequence was collected from a man aged 45-65 years in good health and CMV-seropositive. The chain carries TRBV5-6 and TRBJ1-1; tentative D call: TRBD1 (5 bases). The material sequenced was PBMCs. As DNA, the CDR3 is TGTGCCAGCAGCTTGGCCGGTTGGGGGAGGACTGAAGCTTTCTTT. This encodes CASSLAGWGRTEAFF. Complete variable domain (other parts from reference TRBV5-6 and TRBJ1-1): DAGVTQSPTHLIKTRGQQVTLRCSPKSGHDTVSWYQQALGQGPQFIFQYYEEEERQRGNFPDRFSGHQFPNYSSELNVNALLLGDSALYLCASSLAGWGRTEAFFGQGTRLTVV.